This is a list of T cell receptor beta chains from one sample in a study of T cells in Graves' hyperthyroidism and ophthalmopathy. TCRdb reanalysed the multiplex PCR reads using MiXCR and keeps one entry per CDR3 protein. Of around 200,000 distinct CDR3 sequences listed, roughly 18% are singletons. Specimen: blood. Source of these receptors: a man aged 35 to 55 with Graves' hyperthyroidism. Each CDR3 is given with its conserved first and last residue. The order of the fields is V gene, clone size, J gene, D gene, CDR3 protein, CDR3 DNA. The D gene is left open where the match is weak. The size of a clone is reported for some rows only, either as once, few or many, or as a class for expanded clones.

V gene: TRBV10-3
clone size: many
J gene: TRBJ2-7
D gene: -
CDR3 protein: CAISESGVGAYEQYF
CDR3 DNA: TGTGCCATCAGTGAGTCGGGCGTCGGAGCTTACGAGCAGTACTTC

V gene: TRBV19
clone size: many
J gene: TRBJ2-7
D gene: -
CDR3 protein: CASSPRDAYEQYF
CDR3 DNA: TGTGCCAGTAGTCCCCGCGACGCCTACGAGCAGTACTTC

V gene: TRBV6-1
clone size: few
J gene: TRBJ2-7
D gene: -
CDR3 protein: CASSYRASYEQYF
CDR3 DNA: TGTGCCAGCAGTTACCGGGCCTCCTACGAGCAGTACTTC

V gene: TRBV7-2
clone size: many
J gene: TRBJ2-1
D gene: TRBD2
CDR3 protein: CASRPGSSGGGEQFF
CDR3 DNA: TGTGCCAGCAGGCCCGGGTCTAGCGGGGGCGGAGAGCAGTTCTTC

V gene: TRBV20-1
clone size: many
J gene: TRBJ2-7
D gene: -
CDR3 protein: CSAEPFQKGPYEQYF
CDR3 DNA: TGCAGTGCTGAGCCTTTTCAGAAGGGGCCCTACGAGCAGTACTTC

V gene: TRBV5-1
clone size: -
J gene: TRBJ2-5
D gene: -
CDR3 protein: CASSPGFQETQYF
CDR3 DNA: TGCGCCAGCAGTCCGGGGTTCCAAGAGACCCAGTACTTC

V gene: TRBV7-6
clone size: many
J gene: TRBJ2-1
D gene: -
CDR3 protein: CASSSGWGSQYGEQFF
CDR3 DNA: TGTGCCAGCAGCTCAGGTTGGGGGTCGCAATATGGGGAGCAGTTCTTC

V gene: TRBV6-1
clone size: few
J gene: TRBJ2-1
D gene: -
CDR3 protein: CASRPPLRGEQFF
CDR3 DNA: TGTGCCAGCAGACCCCCTTTAAGGGGCGAGCAGTTCTTC

V gene: TRBV24-1
clone size: -
J gene: TRBJ1-5
D gene: -
CDR3 protein: CATSPGGIHQPQHF
CDR3 DNA: TGTGCCACCTCCCCGGGGGGGATCCATCAGCCCCAGCATTTT

V gene: TRBV7-2
clone size: many
J gene: TRBJ1-1
D gene: TRBD1
CDR3 protein: CASSLSRDRGVTFF
CDR3 DNA: TGTGCCAGCAGCTTATCTCGGGACAGGGGGGTAACTTTCTTT